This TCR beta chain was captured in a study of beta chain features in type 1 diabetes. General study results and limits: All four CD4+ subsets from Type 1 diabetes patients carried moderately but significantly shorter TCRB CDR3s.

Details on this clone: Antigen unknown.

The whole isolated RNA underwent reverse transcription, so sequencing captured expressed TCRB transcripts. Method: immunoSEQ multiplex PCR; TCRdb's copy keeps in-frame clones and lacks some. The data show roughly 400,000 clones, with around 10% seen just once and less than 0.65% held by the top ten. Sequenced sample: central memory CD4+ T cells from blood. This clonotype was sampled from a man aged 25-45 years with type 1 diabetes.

CDR3 protein: CASSRPPGGSGSYNEQFF. In DNA form, the CDR3 reads TGCGCCAGCAGCCGGCCCCCGGGAGGTAGCGGTTCCTACAATGAGCAGTTCTTC. This chain uses TRBV4-3 with TRBJ2-1, with TRBD2 matching 7 bases. The CDR3 loop spans 18 amino acids. Germline lookup yields CDR1 LGHNA and CDR2 YSLEER. The J segment lost 1 base and the V segment lost 4 bases, leaving 13 bases of the junction unmatched.